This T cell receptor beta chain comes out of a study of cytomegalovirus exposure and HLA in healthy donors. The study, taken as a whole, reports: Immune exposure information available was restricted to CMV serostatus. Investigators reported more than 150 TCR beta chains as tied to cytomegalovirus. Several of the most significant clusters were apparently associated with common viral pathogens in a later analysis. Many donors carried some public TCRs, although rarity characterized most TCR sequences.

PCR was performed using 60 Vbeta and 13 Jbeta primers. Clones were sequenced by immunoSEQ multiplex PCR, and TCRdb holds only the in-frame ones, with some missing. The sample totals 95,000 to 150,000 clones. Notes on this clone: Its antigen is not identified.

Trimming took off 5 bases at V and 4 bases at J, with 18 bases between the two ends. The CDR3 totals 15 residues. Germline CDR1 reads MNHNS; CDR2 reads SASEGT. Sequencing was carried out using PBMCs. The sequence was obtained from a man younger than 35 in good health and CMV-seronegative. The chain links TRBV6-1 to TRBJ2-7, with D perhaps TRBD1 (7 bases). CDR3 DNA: TGTGCCAGCAGTCAGGGACTGGGGACAGCTTACGAGCAGTACTTC. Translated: CASSQGLGTAYEQYF.